Sequencing of this TCR beta chain was carried out in a study of blood T cell repertoires in COVID-19. Trimming shortened V by 5 bases and J by 3 bases, and 7 bases separated the two germline ends. CDR3 length: 12 residues. Germline lookup yields CDR1 SGHDN and CDR2 FVKESK. Assay used: immunoSEQ multiplex PCR; TCRdb lists only in-frame clones, some missing. The sample has 150,000 to 200,000 clones, approximately 79% seen once. The sequenced sample consisted of peripheral blood. V and J are TRBV14 and TRBJ1-1; D may be TRBD1 (5 bases). This TCR came from a man aged 25-45 years with active or convalescent COVID-19. The CDR3 DNA is TGTGCCAGCAGCTGGACATACACTGAAGCTTTCTTT. Its protein is CASSWTYTEAFF.